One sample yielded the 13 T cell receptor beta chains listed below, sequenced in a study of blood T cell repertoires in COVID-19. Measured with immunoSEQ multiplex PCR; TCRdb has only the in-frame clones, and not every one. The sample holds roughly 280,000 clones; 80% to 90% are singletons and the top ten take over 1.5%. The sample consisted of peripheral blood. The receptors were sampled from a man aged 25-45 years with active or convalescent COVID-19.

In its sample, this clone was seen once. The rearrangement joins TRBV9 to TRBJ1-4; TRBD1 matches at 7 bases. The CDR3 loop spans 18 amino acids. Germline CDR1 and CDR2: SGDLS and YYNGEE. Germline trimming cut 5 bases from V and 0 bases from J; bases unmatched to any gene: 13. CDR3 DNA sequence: TGTGCCAGCAGAGTCCCCCGGACAGGCCCTGCAACTAATGAAAAACTGTTTTTT. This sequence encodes CASRVPRTGPATNEKLFF.

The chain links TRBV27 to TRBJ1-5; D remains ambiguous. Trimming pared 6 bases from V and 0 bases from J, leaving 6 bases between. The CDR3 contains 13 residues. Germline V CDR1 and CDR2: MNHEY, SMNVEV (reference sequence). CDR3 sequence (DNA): TGTGCCAGCAGCGCTAGTAGCAATCAGCCCCAGCATTTT. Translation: CASSASSNQPQHF.

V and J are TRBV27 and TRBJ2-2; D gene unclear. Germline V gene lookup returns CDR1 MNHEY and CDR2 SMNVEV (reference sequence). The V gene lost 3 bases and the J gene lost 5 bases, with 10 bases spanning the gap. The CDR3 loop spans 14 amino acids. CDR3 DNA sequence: TGTGCCAGCAGTTTTGGCAGTACGACCGGGGAGCTGTTTTTT. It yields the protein CASSFGSTTGELFF.

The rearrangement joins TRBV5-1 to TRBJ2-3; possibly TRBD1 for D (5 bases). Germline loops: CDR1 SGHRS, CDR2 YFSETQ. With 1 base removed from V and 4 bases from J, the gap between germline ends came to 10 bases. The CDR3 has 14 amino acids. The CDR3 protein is CASSLSRRADTQYF. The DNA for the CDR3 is TGCGCCAGCAGCTTGTCTCGCAGGGCAGATACGCAGTATTTT.

The CDR3 region has the DNA TGTGCCAGCAGTTACCCCGGGACAGCGAAAGAGACCCAGTACTTC. Residues: CASSYPGTAKETQYF. The V and J genes are TRBV6-6 and TRBJ2-5; 7 positions agree with TRBD1. Losses at the gene ends were 2 bases for V and 3 bases for J; bases not matched to a gene: 6. The germline V gene encodes CDR1 MNHNY and CDR2 SVGAGI (reference sequence). This CDR3 contains 15 residues.

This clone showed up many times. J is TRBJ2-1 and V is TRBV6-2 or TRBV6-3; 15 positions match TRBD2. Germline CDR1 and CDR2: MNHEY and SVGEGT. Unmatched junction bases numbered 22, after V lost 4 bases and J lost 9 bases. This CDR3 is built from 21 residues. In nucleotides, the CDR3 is TGTGCCAGCAGTTGGAGCGGGGCGGGGACTAGCGGGGGGAACTATCTAAGTGAGCAGTTCTTC. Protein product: CASSWSGAGTSGGNYLSEQFF.

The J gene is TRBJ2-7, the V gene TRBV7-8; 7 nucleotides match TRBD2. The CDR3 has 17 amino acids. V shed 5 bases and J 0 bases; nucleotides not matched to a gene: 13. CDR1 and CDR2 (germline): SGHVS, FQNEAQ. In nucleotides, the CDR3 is TGTGCCAGCAGCCCTGGGATTCCGGGGGGATTCTCCTACGAGCAGTACTTC. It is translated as CASSPGIPGGFSYEQYF. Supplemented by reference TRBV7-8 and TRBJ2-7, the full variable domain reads GAGVSQSPRYKVAKRGQDVALRCDPISGHVSLFWYQQALGQGPEFLTYFQNEAQLDKSGLPSDRFFAERPEGSVSTLKIQRTQQEDSAVYLCASSPGIPGGFSYEQYFGPGTRLTVT.

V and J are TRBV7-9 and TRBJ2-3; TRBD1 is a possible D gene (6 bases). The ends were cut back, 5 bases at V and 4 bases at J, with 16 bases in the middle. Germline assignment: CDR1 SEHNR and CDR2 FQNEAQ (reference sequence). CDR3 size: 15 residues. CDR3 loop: CASSLWDAGADTQYF. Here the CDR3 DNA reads TGTGCCAGCAGCCTTTGGGATGCAGGGGCAGATACGCAGTATTTT.

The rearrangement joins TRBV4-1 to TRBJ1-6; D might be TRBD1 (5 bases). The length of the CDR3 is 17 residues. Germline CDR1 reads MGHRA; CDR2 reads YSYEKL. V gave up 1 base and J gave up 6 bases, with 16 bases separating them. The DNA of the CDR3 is TGCGCCAGCAGCCAAGTCGACAGTGGGGTTTTTAATTCACCCCTCCACTTT. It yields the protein CASSQVDSGVFNSPLHF.

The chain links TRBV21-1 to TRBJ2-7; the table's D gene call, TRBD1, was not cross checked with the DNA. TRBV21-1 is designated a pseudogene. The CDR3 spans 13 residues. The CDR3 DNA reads TGTGCCAGGAGGACAGTCCCCATCTACGAGCAGTACTTC. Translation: CARRTVPIYEQYF.

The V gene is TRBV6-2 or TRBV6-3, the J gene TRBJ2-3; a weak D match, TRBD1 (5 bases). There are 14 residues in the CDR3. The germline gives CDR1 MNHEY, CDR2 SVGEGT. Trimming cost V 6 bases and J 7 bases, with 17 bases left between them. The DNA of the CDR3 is TGTGCCAGCAGCTTCTTTGACAGTAAATATACGCAGTATTTT. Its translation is CASSFFDSKYTQYF.

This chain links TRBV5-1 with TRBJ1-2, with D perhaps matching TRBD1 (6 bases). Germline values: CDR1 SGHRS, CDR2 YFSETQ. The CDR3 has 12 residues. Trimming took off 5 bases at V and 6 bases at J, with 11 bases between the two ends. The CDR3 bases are TGCGCCAGCAGAGGACAGAATGATGGCTACACCTTC. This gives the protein CASRGQNDGYTF.

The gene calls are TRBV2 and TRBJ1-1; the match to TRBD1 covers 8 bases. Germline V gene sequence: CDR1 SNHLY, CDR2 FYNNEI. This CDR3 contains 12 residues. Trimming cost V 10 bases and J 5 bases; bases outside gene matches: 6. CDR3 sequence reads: CATGQGRTEAFF. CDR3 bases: TGTGCCACAGGACAGGGACGGACTGAAGCTTTCTTT.